The source of this T cell receptor beta chain is a study of response to subunit inactivated influenza vaccine. Concerning this clonotype itself: What it recognizes is unknown.

Notes on the study in general: A suggestion made by the authors is that each seasonal influenza vaccination recruits few new T cells.

The CDR3 is made up of 15 amino acids. Germline CDR1 ENHRY, CDR2 SYGVKD. V was clipped by 6 bases and J by 5 bases; unmatched bases: 6. A single record per CDR3 protein comes from TCRdb applying MiXCR to the RT-PCR reads. The data show 500,000 or so distinct CDR3 sequences, with approximately 17% seen just once and approximately 3% held by the top ten. The sequence was collected from a man between 50 and 69 years old who received an inactivated influenza vaccine. V usage is TRBV10-3 and J usage is TRBJ2-3, with 12 bases that match TRBD1. This specimen was CD4+ T cells sorted from PBMCs, taken approximately 25 months after vaccination. The CDR3 here is CAIREGQGAVDTQYF. DNA of the CDR3: TGTGCCATCAGAGAGGGACAGGGGGCGGTAGATACGCAGTATTTT.